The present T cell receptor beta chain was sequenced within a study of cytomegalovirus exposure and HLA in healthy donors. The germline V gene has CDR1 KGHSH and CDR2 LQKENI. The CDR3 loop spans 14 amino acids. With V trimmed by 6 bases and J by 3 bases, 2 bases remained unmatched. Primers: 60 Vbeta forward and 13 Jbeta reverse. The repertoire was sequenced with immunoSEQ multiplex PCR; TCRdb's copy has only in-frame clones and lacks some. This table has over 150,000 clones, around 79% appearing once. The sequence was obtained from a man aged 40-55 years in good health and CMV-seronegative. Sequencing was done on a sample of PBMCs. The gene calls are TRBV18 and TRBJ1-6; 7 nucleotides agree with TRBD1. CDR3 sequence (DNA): TGTGCCAGCTCGCGGGACAGCTATAATTCACCCCTCCACTTT. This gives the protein CASSRDSYNSPLHF.